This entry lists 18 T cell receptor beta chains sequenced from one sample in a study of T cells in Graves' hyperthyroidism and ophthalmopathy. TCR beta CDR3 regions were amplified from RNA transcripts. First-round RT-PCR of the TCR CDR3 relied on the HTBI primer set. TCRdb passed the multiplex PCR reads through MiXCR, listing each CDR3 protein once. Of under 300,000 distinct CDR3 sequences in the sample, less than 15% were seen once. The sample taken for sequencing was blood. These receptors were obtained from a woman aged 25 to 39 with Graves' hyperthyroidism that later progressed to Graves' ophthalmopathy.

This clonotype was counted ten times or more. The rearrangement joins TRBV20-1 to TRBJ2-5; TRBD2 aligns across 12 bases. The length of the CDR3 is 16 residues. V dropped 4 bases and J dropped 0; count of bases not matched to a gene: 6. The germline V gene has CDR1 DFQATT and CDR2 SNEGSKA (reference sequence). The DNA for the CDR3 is TGCAGTGCTACCACTAGCGGGAGGAAGTACCAAGAGACCCAGTACTTC. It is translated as CSATTSGRKYQETQYF.

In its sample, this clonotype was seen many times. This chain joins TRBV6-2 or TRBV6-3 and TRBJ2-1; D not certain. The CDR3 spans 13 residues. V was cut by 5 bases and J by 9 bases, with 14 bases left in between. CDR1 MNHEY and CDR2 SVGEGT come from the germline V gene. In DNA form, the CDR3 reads TGTGCCAGCAGTCGGCCGAATCTGGGTGAGCAGTTCTTC. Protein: CASSRPNLGEQFF.

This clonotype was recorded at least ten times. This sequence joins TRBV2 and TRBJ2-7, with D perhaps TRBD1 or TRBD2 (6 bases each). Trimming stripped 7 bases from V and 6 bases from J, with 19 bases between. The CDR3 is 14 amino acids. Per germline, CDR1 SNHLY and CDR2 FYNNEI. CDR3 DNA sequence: TGTGCCAGCACCATAAAACAGGGAGCGGGCGAGCAGTACTTC. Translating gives CASTIKQGAGEQYF.

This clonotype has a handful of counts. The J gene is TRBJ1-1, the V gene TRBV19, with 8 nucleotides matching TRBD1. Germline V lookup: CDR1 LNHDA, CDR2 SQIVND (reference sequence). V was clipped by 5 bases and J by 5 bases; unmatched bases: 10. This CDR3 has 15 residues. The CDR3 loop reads CASSPLQGAETEAFF. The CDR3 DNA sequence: TGTGCCAGTAGTCCCCTCCAGGGGGCGGAAACTGAAGCTTTCTTT.

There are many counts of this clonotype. This chain's CDR3 is CASSPPVTHEAFF. In DNA form, the CDR3 reads TGTGCCAGCAGCCCGCCAGTAACCCATGAAGCTTTCTTT. V gene TRBV7-9 combines with J gene TRBJ1-1; D call uncertain. CDR3 length equals 13 residues. Per the germline V gene, CDR1 is SEHNR and CDR2 is FQNEAQ (reference sequence). V gave up 5 bases and J gave up 7 bases, with 14 bases separating them.

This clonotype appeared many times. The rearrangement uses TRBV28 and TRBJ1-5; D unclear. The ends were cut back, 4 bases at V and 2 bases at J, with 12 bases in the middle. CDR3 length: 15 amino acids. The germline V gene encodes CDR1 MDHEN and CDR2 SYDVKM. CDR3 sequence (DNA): TGTGCCAGCAGTTACTCCCGGACGGGCAATCAGCCCCAGCATTTT. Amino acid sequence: CASSYSRTGNQPQHF.

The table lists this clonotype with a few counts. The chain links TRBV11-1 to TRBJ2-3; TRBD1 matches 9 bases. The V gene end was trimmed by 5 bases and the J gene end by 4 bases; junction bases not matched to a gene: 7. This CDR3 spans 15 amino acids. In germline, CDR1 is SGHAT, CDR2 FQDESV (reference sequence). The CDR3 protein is CASSPRTGVADTQYF. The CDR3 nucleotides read TGTGCCAGCAGCCCCAGGACAGGGGTGGCAGATACGCAGTATTTT.

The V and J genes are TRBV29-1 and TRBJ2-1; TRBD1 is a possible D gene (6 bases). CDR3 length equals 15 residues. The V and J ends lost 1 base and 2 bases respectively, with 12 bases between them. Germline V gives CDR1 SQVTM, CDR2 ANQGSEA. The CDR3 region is CSVEALRGTYNEQFF. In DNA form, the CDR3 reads TGCAGCGTTGAAGCCCTCAGGGGAACCTACAATGAGCAGTTCTTC.

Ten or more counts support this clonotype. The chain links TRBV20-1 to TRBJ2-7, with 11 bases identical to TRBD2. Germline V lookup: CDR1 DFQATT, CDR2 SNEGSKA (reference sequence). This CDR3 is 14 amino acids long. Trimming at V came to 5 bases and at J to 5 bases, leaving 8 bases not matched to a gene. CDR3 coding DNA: TGCAGTGCTGTTATGACTAGCGGGATCCACGAGCAGTACTTC. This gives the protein CSAVMTSGIHEQYF.

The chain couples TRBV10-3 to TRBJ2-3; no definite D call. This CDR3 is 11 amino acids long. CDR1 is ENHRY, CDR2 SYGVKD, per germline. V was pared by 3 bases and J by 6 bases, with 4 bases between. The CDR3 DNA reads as TGTGCCATCAGTGATGTGGATACGCAGTATTTT. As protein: CAISDVDTQYF.

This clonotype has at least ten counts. The DNA for the CDR3 is TGCAGCGCCGGTCGGCCCTCGGGTACTGAAGCTTTCTTT. Its protein is CSAGRPSGTEAFF. The chain is built from TRBV29-1 and TRBJ1-1; no definite D call. This CDR3 has 13 amino acids. Per germline, CDR1 SQVTM and CDR2 ANQGSEA. V was shortened by 7 bases and J by 5 bases, with 17 bases between the two germline ends. Based on the CDR3 plus reference TRBV29-1 and TRBJ1-1, the full variable domain is SAVISQKPSRDICQRGTSLTIQCQVDSQVTMMFWYRQQPGQSLTLIATANQGSEATYESGFVIDKFPISRPNLTFSTLTVSNMSPEDSSIYLCSAGRPSGTEAFFGQGTRLTVV.

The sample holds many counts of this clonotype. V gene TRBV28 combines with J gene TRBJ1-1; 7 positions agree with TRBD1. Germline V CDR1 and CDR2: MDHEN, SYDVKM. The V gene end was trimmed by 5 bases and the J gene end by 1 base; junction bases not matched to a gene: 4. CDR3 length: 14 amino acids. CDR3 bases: TGTGCCAGCAGTGCCCGACAGGGGAACACTGAAGCTTTCTTT. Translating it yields CASSARQGNTEAFF.

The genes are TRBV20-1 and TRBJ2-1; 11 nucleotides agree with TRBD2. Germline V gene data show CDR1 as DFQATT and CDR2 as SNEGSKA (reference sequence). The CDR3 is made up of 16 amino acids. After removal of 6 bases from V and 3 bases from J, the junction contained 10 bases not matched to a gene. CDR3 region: CSATGGLAGGYNEQFF. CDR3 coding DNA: TGCAGTGCAACCGGAGGCCTAGCGGGAGGCTACAATGAGCAGTTCTTC.

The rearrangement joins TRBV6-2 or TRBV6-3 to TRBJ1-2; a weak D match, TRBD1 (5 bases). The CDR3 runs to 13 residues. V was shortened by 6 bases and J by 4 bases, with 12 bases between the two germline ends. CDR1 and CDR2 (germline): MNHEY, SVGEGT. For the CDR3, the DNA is TGTGCCAGCAGCAAAGCAGGGCGCTATGGCTACACCTTC. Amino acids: CASSKAGRYGYTF.

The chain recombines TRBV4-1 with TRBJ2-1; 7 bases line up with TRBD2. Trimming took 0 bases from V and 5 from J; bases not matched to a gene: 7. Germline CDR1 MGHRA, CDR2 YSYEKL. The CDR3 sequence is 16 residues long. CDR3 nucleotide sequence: TGCGCCAGCAGCCAAGATGCTGGCGGGAGTGACAATGAGCAGTTCTTC. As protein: CASSQDAGGSDNEQFF.

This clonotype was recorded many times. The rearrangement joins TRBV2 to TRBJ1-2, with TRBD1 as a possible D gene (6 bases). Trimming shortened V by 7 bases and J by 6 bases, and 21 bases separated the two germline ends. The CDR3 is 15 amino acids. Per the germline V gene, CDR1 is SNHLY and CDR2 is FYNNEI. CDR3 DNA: TGTGCCAGCACCCAAAACGGGGCAGGGGCGGATGGCTACACCTTC. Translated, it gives CASTQNGAGADGYTF.

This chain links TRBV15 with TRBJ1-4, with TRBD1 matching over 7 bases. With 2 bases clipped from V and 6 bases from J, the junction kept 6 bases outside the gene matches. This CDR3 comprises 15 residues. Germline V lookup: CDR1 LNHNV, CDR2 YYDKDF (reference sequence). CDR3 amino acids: CATSRLGQVDEKLFF. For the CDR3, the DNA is TGTGCCACCAGCAGACTAGGACAGGTGGATGAAAAACTGTTTTTT.

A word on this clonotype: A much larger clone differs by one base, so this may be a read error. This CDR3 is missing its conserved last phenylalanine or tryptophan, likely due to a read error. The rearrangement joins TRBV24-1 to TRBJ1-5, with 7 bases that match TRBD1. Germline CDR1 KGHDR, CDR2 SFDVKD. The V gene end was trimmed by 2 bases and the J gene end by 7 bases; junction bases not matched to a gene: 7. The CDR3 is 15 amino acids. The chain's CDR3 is CATSDSGGPGQPQHL. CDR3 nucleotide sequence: TGTGCCACCAGTGATTCAGGGGGGCCTGGACAGCCCCAGCATCTT.